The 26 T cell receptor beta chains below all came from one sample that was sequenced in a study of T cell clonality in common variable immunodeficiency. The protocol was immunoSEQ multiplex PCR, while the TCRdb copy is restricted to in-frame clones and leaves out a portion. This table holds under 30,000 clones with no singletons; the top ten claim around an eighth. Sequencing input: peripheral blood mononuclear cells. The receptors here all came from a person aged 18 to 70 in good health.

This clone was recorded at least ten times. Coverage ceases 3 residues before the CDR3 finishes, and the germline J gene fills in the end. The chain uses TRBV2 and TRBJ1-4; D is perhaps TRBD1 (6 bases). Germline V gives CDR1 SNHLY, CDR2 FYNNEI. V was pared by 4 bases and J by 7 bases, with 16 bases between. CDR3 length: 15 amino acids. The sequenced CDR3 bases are TGTGCCAGCAGTGGCGGGACACCAGCAAGTGAAAAA. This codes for CASSGGTPASEK. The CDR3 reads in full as CASSGGTPASEKLFF. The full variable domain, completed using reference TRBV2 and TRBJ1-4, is EPEVTQTPSHQVTQMGQEVILRCVPISNHLYFYWYRQILGQKVEFLVSFYNNEISEKSEIFDDQFSVERPDGSNFTLKIRSTKLEDSAMYFCASSGGTPASEKLFFGSGTQLSVL.

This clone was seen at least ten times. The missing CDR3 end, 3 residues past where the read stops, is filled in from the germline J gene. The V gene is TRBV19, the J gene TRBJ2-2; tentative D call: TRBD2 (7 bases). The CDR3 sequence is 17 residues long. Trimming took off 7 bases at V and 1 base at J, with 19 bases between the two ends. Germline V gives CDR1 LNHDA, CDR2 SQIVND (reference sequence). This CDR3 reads CASTIWGGSKNTGELFF. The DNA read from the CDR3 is TGTGCCAGTACCATATGGGGGGGCTCCAAGAACACCGGGGAG. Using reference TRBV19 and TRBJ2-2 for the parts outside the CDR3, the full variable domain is DGGITQSPKYLFRKEGQNVTLSCEQNLNHDAMYWYRQDPGQGLRLIYYSQIVNDFQKGDIAEGYSVSREKKESFPLTVTSAQKNPTAFYLCASTIWGGSKNTGELFFGEGSRLTVL.

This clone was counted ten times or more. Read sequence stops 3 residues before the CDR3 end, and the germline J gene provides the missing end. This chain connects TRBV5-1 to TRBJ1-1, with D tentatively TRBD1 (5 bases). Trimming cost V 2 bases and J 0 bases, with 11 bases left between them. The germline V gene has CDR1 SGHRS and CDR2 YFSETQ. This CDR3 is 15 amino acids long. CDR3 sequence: CASSFGAPMNTEAFF. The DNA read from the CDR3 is TGCGCCAGCAGCTTTGGGGCGCCAATGAACACTGAA.

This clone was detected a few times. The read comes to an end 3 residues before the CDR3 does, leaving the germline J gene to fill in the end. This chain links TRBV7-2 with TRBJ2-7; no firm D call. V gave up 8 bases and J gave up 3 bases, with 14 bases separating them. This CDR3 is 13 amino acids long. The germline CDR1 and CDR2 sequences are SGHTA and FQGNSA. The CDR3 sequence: CASGQDTFYEQYF. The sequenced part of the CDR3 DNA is TGTGCCAGCGGCCAAGACACGTTCTACGAG. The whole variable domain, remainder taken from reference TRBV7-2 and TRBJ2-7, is GAGVSQSPSNKVTEKGKDVELRCDPISGHTALYWYRQSLGQGLEFLIYFQGNSAPDKSGLPSDRFSAERTGGSVSTLTIQRTQQEDSAVYLCASGQDTFYEQYFGPGTRLTVT.

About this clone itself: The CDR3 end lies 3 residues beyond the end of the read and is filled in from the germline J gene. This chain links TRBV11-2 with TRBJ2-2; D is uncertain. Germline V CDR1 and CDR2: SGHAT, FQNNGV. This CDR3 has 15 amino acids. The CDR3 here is CASSRVSSYNSPLFF. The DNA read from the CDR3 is TGTGCCAGCAGTCGCGTAAGCTCCTATAATTCACCG.

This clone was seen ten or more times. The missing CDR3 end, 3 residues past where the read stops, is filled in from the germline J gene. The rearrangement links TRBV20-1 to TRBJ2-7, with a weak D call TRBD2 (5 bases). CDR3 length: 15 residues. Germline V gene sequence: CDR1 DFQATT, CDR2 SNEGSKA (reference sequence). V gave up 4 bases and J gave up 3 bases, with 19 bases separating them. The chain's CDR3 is CSATGLRYGHYEQYF. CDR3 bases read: TGCAGTGCTACCGGACTCCGGTACGGTCACTACGAG.

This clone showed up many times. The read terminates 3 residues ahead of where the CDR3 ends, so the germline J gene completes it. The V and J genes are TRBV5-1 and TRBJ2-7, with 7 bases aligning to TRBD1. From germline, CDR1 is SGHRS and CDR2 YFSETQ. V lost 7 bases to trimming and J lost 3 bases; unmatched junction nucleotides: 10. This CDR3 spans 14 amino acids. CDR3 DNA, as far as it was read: TGCGCCAGCCGGCCTGGACAGGTTCGCTACGAG. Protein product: CASRPGQVRYE. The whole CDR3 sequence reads CASRPGQVRYEQYF.

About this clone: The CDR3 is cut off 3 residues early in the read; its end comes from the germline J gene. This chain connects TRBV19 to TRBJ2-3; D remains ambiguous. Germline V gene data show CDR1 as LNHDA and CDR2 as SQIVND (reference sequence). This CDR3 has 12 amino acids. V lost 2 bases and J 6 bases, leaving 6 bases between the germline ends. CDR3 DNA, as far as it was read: TGTGCCAGTAGTATATATAGTGATACG. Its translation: CASSIYSDT. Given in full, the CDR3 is CASSIYSDTQYF. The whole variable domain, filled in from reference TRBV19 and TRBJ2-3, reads DGGITQSPKYLFRKEGQNVTLSCEQNLNHDAMYWYRQDPGQGLRLIYYSQIVNDFQKGDIAEGYSVSREKKESFPLTVTSAQKNPTAFYLCASSIYSDTQYFGPGTRLTVL.

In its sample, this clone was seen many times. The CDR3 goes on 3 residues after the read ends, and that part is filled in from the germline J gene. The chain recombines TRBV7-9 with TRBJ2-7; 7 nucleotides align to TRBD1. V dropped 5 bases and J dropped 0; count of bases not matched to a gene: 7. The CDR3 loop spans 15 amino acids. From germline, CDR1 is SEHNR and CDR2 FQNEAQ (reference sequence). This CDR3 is CASSPRQGSSYEQYF. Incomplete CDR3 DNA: TGTGCCAGCAGCCCAAGACAGGGAAGCTCCTACGAG.

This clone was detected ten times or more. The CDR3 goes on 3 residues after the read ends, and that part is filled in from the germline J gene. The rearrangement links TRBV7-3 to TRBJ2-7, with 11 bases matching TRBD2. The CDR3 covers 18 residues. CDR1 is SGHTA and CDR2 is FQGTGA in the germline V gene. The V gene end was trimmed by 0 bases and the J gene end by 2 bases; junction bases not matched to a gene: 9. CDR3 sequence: CASSLTPLPGLAAYEQYF. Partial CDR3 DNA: TGTGCCAGCAGCTTAACCCCCTTACCGGGACTAGCGGCCTACGAG.

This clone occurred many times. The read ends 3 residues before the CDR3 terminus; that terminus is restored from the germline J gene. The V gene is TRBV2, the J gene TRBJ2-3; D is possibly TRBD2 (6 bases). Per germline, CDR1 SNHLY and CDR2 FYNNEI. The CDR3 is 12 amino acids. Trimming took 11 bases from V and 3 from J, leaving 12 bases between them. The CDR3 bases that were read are TGTGCCCGAAGCGGGTATACAGATACG. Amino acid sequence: CARSGYTDT. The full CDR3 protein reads CARSGYTDTQYF.

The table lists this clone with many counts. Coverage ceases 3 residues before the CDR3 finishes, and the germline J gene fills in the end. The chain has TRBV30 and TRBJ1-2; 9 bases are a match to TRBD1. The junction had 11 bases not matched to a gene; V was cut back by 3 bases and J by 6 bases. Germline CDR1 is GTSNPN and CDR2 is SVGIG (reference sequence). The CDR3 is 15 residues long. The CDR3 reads CAWRGNRGPVDGYTF. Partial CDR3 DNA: TGTGCCTGGAGGGGAAACAGGGGGCCGGTGGATGGC.

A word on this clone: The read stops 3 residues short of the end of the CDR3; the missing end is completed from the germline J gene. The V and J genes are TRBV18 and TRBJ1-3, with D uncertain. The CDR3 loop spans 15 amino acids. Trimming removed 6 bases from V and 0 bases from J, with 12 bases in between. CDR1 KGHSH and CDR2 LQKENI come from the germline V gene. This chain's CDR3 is CASSLTSISGNTIYF. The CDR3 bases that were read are TGTGCCAGCTCCCTGACTTCAATCTCTGGAAACACC.

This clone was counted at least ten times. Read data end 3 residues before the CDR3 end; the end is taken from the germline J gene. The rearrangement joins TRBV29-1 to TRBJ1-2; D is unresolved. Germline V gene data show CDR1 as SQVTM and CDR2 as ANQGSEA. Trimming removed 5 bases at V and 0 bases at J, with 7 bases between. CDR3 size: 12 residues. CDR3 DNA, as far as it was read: TGCAGCGTTACGACATCTAACTATGGC. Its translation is CSVTTSNYG. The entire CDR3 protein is CSVTTSNYGYTF.

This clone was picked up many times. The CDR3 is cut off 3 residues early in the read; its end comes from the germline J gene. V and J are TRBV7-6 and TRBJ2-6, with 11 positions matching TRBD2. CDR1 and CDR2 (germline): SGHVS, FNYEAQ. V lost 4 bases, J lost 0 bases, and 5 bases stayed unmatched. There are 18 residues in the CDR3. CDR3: CASSSRLAGSSGANVLTF. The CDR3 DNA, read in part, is TGTGCCAGCAGCTCAAGACTAGCGGGGTCCTCTGGGGCCAACGTC.

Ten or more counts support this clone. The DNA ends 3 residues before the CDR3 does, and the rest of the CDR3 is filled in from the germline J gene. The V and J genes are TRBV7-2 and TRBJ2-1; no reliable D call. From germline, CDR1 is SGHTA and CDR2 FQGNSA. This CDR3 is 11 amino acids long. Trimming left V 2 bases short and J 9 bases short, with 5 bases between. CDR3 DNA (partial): TGTGCCAGCAGCTTATACGGTGAG. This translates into CASSLYGE. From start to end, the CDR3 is CASSLYGEQFF.

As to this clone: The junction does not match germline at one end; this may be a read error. Partial CDR3 DNA: TGTGCCAGCAGCCTAGCAGGAGGGGCTCGAAACACC. Translating gives CASSLAGGARNT. In full, the CDR3 reads CASSLAGGARNTIYF. J is TRBJ1-3 and V is TRBV7-2, with TRBD1 as a possible D gene (5 bases). The read gets to within 3 residues of the CDR3 end, and the germline J gene fills in the rest. Germline CDR1 and CDR2: SGHTA and FQGNSA. The CDR3 consists of 15 residues.

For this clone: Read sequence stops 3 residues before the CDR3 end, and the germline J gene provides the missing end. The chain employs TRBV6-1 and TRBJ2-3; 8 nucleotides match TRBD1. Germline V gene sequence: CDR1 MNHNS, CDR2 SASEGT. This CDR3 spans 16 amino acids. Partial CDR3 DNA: TGTGCCAGCAGTGAACAAAGCACAGGGGGGCAAGAGACG. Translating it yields CASSEQSTGGQET. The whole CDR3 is CASSEQSTGGQETQYF.

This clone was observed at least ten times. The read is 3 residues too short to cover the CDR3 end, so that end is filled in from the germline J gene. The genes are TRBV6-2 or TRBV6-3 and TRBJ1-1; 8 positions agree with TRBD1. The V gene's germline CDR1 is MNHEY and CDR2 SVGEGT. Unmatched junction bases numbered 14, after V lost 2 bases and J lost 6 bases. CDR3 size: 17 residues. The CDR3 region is CASSYPPFRQGRPEAFF. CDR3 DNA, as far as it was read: TGTGCCAGCAGTTACCCCCCTTTTCGACAGGGGAGGCCTGAA.

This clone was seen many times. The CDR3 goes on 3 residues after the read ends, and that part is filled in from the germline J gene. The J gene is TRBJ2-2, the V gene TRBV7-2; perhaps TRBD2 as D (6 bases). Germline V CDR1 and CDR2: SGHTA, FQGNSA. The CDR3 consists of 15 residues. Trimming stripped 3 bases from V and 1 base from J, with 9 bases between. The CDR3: CASSLGRGNTGELFF. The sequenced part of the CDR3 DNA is TGTGCCAGCAGCTTGGGGCGGGGGAACACCGGGGAG.

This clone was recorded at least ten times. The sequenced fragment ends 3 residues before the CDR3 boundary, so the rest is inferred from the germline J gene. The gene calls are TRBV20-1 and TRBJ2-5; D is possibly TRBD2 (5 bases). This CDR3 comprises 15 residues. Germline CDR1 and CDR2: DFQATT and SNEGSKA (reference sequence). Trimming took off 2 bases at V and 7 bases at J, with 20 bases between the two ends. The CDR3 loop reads CSARIGLAGVGTQYF. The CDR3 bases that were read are TGCAGTGCTAGAATCGGTCTAGCCGGCGTAGGGACC.

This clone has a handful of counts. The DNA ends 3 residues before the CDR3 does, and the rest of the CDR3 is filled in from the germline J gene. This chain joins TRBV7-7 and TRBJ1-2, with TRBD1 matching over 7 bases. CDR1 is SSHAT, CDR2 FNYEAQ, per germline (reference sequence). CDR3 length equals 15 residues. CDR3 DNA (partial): TGTGCCAGCAGCTCGGGACAGAGCTCCTACAATGAC. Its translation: CASSSGQSSYND. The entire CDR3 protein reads CASSSGQSSYNDYTF.

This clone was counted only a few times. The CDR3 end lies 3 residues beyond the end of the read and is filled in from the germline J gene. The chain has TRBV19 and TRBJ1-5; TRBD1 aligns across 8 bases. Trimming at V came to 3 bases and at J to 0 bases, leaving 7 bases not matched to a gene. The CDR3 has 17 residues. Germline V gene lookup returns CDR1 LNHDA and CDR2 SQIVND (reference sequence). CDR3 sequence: CASSIRDRRDSNQPQHF. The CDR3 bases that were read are TGTGCCAGTAGTATTAGGGACAGGCGAGATAGCAATCAGCCC.

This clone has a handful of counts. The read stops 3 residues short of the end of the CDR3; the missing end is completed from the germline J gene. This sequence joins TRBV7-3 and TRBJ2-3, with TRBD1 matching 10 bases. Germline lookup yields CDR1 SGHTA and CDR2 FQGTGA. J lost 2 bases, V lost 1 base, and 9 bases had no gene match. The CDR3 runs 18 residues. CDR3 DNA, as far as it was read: TGTGCCAGCAGCTTAAGGGTCCGGGGACAGGGGATCACAGATACG. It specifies CASSLRVRGQGITDT. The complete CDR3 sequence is CASSLRVRGQGITDTQYF. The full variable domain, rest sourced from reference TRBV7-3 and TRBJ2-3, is GAGVSQTPSNKVTEKGKYVELRCDPISGHTALYWYRQSLGQGPEFLIYFQGTGAADDSGLPNDRFFAVRPEGSVSTLKIQRTERGDSAVYLCASSLRVRGQGITDTQYFGPGTRLTVL.

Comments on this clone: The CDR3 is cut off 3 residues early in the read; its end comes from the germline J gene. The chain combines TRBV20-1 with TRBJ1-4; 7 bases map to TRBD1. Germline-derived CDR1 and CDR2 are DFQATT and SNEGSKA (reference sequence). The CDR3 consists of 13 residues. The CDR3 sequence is CSANRGGNSPLFF. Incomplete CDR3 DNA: TGCAGTGCTAACAGGGGTGGAAATTCACCA.

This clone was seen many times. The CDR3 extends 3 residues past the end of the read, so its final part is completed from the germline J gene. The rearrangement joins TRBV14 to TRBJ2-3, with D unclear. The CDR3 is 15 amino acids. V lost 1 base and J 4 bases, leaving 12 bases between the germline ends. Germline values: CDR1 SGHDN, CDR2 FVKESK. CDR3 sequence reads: CASSQVKGWADTQYF. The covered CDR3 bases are TGTGCCAGCAGCCAAGTCAAGGGTTGGGCAGATACG.